The rows below give T cell receptor beta chains drawn from one sample of a study of shared clonotypes between healthy human individuals. Clones were read by immunoSEQ multiplex PCR, and TCRdb kept only the in-frame ones, dropping some. Of around 2,100,000 clones in the sample, around 96% were seen once. The specimen sequenced was naive CD8+ T cells sorted from blood. These receptor sequences come from a man aged 18 to 29 in good health. The CDR3 runs from the conserved cysteine through the conserved F or W. A D gene is named only where the DNA matches it firmly. The size field is filled for only some rows; it gives once, few, many or a size class.

J gene	clone size	D gene	V gene	CDR3 protein	CDR3 DNA
TRBJ2-7	-	-	TRBV7-9	CASSLVRDMREQYF	TGTGCCAGCAGCTTAGTCCGGGACATGCGGGAGCAGTACTTC
TRBJ2-6	-	-	TRBV7-2	CASSFVDSGANVLTF	TGTGCCAGCAGCTTTGTGGACTCTGGGGCCAACGTCCTGACTTTC
TRBJ2-3	-	TRBD1	TRBV6-5	CASSTDRDTDTQYF	TGTGCCAGCAGCACAGACAGGGACACAGATACGCAGTATTTT
TRBJ2-1	-	-	TRBV7-9	CASSPSYGAEQFF	TGTGCCAGCAGCCCGAGCTACGGGGCTGAGCAGTTCTTC
TRBJ2-5	once	-	TRBV28	CASSHPLDQETQYF	TGTGCCAGCAGTCACCCCCTAGACCAAGAGACCCAGTACTTC
TRBJ1-4	-	TRBD1	TRBV7-9	CASSSGQGYLELFF	TGTGCCAGCAGCTCGGGACAGGGGTATTTAGAACTGTTTTTT
TRBJ2-7	-	-	TRBV13	CASRLQSSYEQYF	TGTGCCAGCAGGTTGCAAAGCTCCTACGAGCAGTACTTC
TRBJ2-3	-	-	TRBV28	CASSFKGLSTDTQYF	TGTGCCAGCAGTTTTAAAGGGCTATCCACAGATACGCAGTATTTT
TRBJ1-1	-	-	TRBV7-9	CASSLGIGGAGAFF	TGTGCCAGCAGCTTAGGGATTGGGGGAGCCGGAGCTTTCTTT
TRBJ2-2	-	TRBD2	TRBV2	CASSEVAGIGTGELFF	TGTGCCAGCAGTGAAGTAGCGGGAATTGGAACCGGGGAGCTGTTTTTT
TRBJ2-5	-	-	TRBV7-2	CASSLGAGDLQETQYF	TGTGCCAGCAGCTTAGGGGCAGGAGACCTCCAAGAGACCCAGTACTTC
TRBJ2-3	-	-	TRBV27	CASSSSGGDYTDTQYF	TGTGCCAGCAGTTCATCCGGGGGTGACTACACAGATACGCAGTATTTT
TRBJ2-1	-	-	TRBV21-1	CASSSPRDRGSYNEQFF	TGTGCCAGCAGCAGCCCCCGGGACAGGGGTTCCTACAATGAGCAGTTCTTC
TRBJ2-5	-	-	TRBV4-2	CASSQGSQGETQYF	TGTGCCAGCAGCCAAGGATCACAGGGAGAGACCCAGTACTTC
TRBJ2-6	-	TRBD1	TRBV27	CASRTGTGATGANVLTF	TGTGCCAGCAGAACCGGGACAGGAGCAACTGGGGCCAACGTCCTGACTTTC
TRBJ2-7	-	-	TRBV4-1	CASSQAVTYYEQYF	TGCGCCAGCAGCCAAGCGGTAACATACTACGAGCAGTACTTC
TRBJ1-2	-	-	TRBV6-1	CASSEKGADYGYTF	TGTGCCAGCAGTGAAAAAGGGGCAGACTATGGCTACACCTTC
TRBJ2-7	-	TRBD2	TRBV7-9	CASSPAGGPYEQYF	TGTGCCAGCAGCCCAGCGGGGGGACCCTACGAGCAGTACTTC
TRBJ1-1	-	-	TRBV7-3	CASSQGRSNTEAFF	TGTGCCAGCAGCCAGGGACGAAGCAACACTGAAGCTTTCTTT
TRBJ1-5	-	-	TRBV10-3	CAISVSGEEDQPQHF	TGTGCCATCAGTGTCTCAGGGGAGGAGGATCAGCCCCAGCATTTT
TRBJ2-7	-	-	TRBV5-5	CASTDPGGAYEQYF	TGTGCCAGCACCGACCCGGGCGGAGCCTACGAGCAGTACTTC
TRBJ2-2	-	-	TRBV27	CASSVLGGLRPGELFF	TGTGCCAGCAGTGTACTAGGTGGTTTAAGACCGGGGGAGCTGTTTTTT
TRBJ1-2	few	-	TRBV13	CASSFGTNYGYTF	TGTGCCAGCAGCTTTGGGACGAACTATGGCTACACCTTC